These T cell receptor beta chains were read from a single sample in a study of T cells after yellow fever vaccination. One entry per CDR3 protein results from TCRdb running MiXCR on the 5' RACE reads. This table has 60,000 to 75,000 distinct CDR3 sequences, around 7% appearing once. Sequencing was performed on CD8+ T cells sorted from PBMCs, taken around 45 days after the first yellow fever vaccination. The receptors shown here come from a man aged 18 to 29 who received the YFV17D yellow fever vaccine. Both conserved end residues are part of each CDR3. Fields, in order: D gene, J gene, V gene, clone size, CDR3 protein, CDR3 DNA. The D gene is left open where the match is weak. Part of the rows lack a size; the others show once, few, many or a class for expanded clones.

>TRBD1|TRBJ2-7|TRBV4-3|few
CASSQGTGPSYEQYF
TGCGCCAGCAGCCAAGGGACAGGCCCGTCCTACGAGCAGTACTTC
>TRBD2|TRBJ2-3|TRBV4-3|many
CASSQELAGGPADTQYF
TGCGCCAGCAGCCAAGAACTAGCGGGGGGGCCGGCAGATACGCAGTATTTT
>NA|TRBJ2-7|TRBV20-1|NA
CSARAWVGFHYEQYF
TGCAGTGCTAGAGCTTGGGTCGGATTTCACTACGAGCAGTACTTC
>NA|TRBJ1-2|TRBV10-3|few
CAIKLSEVGDYGYTF
TGTGCCATCAAGCTTTCGGAGGTCGGGGACTATGGCTACACCTTC
>TRBD1|TRBJ2-7|TRBV19|many
CASRPGTGLYEQYF
TGTGCCAGTAGGCCCGGGACAGGCCTATACGAGCAGTACTTC
>NA|TRBJ2-1|TRBV4-3|many
CASSQGGISYNEQFF
TGCGCCAGCAGCCAAGGGGGAATCTCCTACAATGAGCAGTTCTTC
>TRBD1|TRBJ2-7|TRBV20-1|many
CSAEDRVSSYEQYF
TGCAGTGCCGAGGACAGGGTTAGCTCCTACGAGCAGTACTTC
>TRBD1|TRBJ2-3|TRBV19|NA
CASSLTGITDTQYF
TGTGCCAGTAGCCTGACAGGGATCACAGATACGCAGTATTTT
>NA|TRBJ2-1|TRBV7-8|many
CASSLEGLWRDSNEQFF
TGTGCCAGCAGCTTAGAGGGTTTGTGGAGGGATAGCAATGAGCAGTTCTTC
>NA|TRBJ2-1|TRBV21-1|many
CASSESFRVNLPESTINEQFF
TGTGCCAGCTCCGAAAGCTTCAGGGTTAACCTGCCTGAGTCTACAATCAATGAGCAGTTCTTC
>NA|TRBJ1-2|TRBV19|few
CASSMTGNSGYTF
TGTGCCAGTAGTATGACCGGGAATTCTGGCTACACCTTC
>TRBD1|TRBJ2-3|TRBV27|many
CASSQGTGISTDTQYF
TGTGCCAGCAGTCAAGGGACAGGGATATCGACAGATACGCAGTATTTT
>NA|TRBJ1-5|TRBV3-1|many
CASSQDFSRFSNQPQHF
TGTGCCAGCAGCCAAGATTTTAGCAGGTTTAGCAATCAGCCCCAGCATTTT
>NA|TRBJ2-5|TRBV12-3/TRBV12-4|NA
CASSDNHRAPQETQYF
TGTGCCAGCAGCGACAATCACAGGGCCCCCCAAGAGACCCAGTACTTC
>NA|TRBJ2-3|TRBV5-1|few
CASSLEDSTDTQYF
TGCGCCAGCAGCTTGGAGGATAGCACAGATACGCAGTATTTT
>TRBD1|TRBJ2-1|TRBV7-8|many
CASSFRDRVDNEQFF
TGTGCCAGCAGCTTCCGGGACAGGGTAGACAATGAGCAGTTCTTC
>NA|TRBJ2-1|TRBV3-1|many
CASSRLGVSTYNEQFF
TGTGCCAGCAGCCGCTTGGGAGTGAGCACCTACAATGAGCAGTTCTTC
>TRBD2|TRBJ2-4|TRBV28|once
CASSHPRSGGRGRIQYF
TGTGCCAGCAGTCACCCACGGAGCGGGGGCCGGGGGCGCATTCAGTACTTC
>NA|TRBJ2-7|TRBV6-2/TRBV6-3|few
CASSYGVAYEQYF
TGTGCCAGCAGTTACGGAGTGGCCTACGAGCAGTACTTC
>NA|TRBJ2-7|TRBV11-2|many
CASSLHGVEQYF
TGTGCCAGCAGCCTGCATGGTGTCGAGCAGTACTTC
>TRBD1|TRBJ1-1|TRBV7-9|many
CASSFSTGVNTEAFF
TGTGCCAGCAGCTTTTCGACAGGGGTGAACACTGAAGCTTTCTTT
>NA|TRBJ2-5|TRBV15|medium-sized
CATSRDRRPQETQYF
TGTGCCACCAGCAGAGATCGGCGGCCCCAAGAGACCCAGTACTTC
>TRBD1|TRBJ2-7|TRBV7-6|few
CASSFLGTGTPEQYF
TGTGCCAGCAGCTTCCTCGGGACAGGGACTCCCGAGCAGTACTTC
>NA|TRBJ2-5|TRBV7-8|many
CASRQYQETQYF
TGTGCCAGCAGACAGTACCAAGAGACCCAGTACTTC
>NA|TRBJ2-1|TRBV7-9|many
CASSLNYNEQFF
TGTGCCAGCAGCCTTAACTACAATGAGCAGTTCTTC
>NA|TRBJ2-1|TRBV6-2/TRBV6-3|many
CASSYLRRSYNEQFF
TGTGCCAGCAGTTACCTCAGAAGATCCTACAATGAGCAGTTCTTC
>NA|TRBJ1-2|TRBV6-2/TRBV6-3|many
CASSPRPRNYGYTF
TGTGCCAGCAGTCCCCGGCCGCGGAACTATGGCTACACCTTC
>NA|TRBJ2-1|TRBV12-3/TRBV12-4|many
CASGVSYNEQFF
TGTGCCAGCGGAGTCTCGTACAATGAGCAGTTCTTC
>NA|TRBJ1-5|TRBV4-1|NA
CASSQEPLDQPQHF
TGCGCCAGCAGCCAAGAGCCCTTAGATCAGCCCCAGCATTTT
>NA|TRBJ1-1|TRBV4-1|NA
CASSHQGPEAFF
TGCGCCAGCAGCCACCAGGGACCTGAAGCTTTCTTT
>TRBD2|TRBJ2-1|TRBV9|many
CASSVRLAGGLYNEQFF
TGTGCCAGCAGCGTTCGACTAGCGGGGGGCCTGTACAATGAGCAGTTCTTC
>NA|TRBJ1-4|TRBV20-1|many
CSARGTILGEKLFF
TGCAGTGCTAGAGGGACCATCCTCGGTGAAAAACTGTTTTTT